The rows below give T cell receptor beta chains drawn from one sample of a study of cytomegalovirus exposure and HLA in healthy donors. Sequencing used immunoSEQ multiplex PCR; TCRdb keeps in-frame clones, though not all of them. Of 70,000 to 80,000 clones listed, 94% were seen once; the top ten hold about 2.1%. The sample taken for sequencing was PBMCs. The receptors come from a woman under 30 in good health and CMV-seronegative. Both conserved end residues are part of each CDR3. A D gene is named only where the DNA matches it firmly.

v_gene	j_gene	d_gene	CDR3nt	CDR3aa
TRBV9	TRBJ1-4	.	TGTGCCAGCAGCCTGACCGGACAGAGTTTTGCAACTAATGAAAAACTGTTTTTT	CASSLTGQSFATNEKLFF
TRBV5-1	TRBJ1-1	TRBD1	TGCGCCAGCAGCTACGGGACAGGGGAGACTGAAGCTTTCTTT	CASSYGTGETEAFF
TRBV18	TRBJ1-1	TRBD1	TGTGCCAGCTCACACGCTCTTGAAGGACAGGGGGAAGCTTTCTTT	CASSHALEGQGEAFF
TRBV15	TRBJ1-4	TRBD1	TGTGCCACCAGCATACAGACAGGGGTGGAAAAACTGTTTTTT	CATSIQTGVEKLFF
TRBV10-2	TRBJ1-6	TRBD1	TGCGCCAGCAGCGATAGGACAGGGGGAAATTCACCCCTCCACTTT	CASSDRTGGNSPLHF
TRBV2	TRBJ2-1	TRBD1	TGTGCCAGCAATCAGGGGGCTTGGAATGAGCAGTTCTTC	CASNQGAWNEQFF
TRBV4-1	TRBJ1-4	.	TGCGCCAGCAGCCAAGCCCGACACCAGCGGGCTAATGAAAAACTGTTTTTT	CASSQARHQRANEKLFF
TRBV28	TRBJ2-7	TRBD1	TGTGCCCTAGGGACAGGGGCCTACGAGCAGTACTTC	CALGTGAYEQYF
TRBV7-8	TRBJ2-7	TRBD2	TGTGCCAGCAGCTTAGCCGGGTCGCTAGCGGGACTCTACGAGCAGTACTTC	CASSLAGSLAGLYEQYF
TRBV7-2	TRBJ1-6	TRBD1	TGTGCCAGCAGCCCGGGACAGTCTAATTCACCCCTCCACTTT	CASSPGQSNSPLHF
TRBV11-3	TRBJ1-1	.	TGTGCCAGCAGCTTACCAGGGGCGAACACTGAAGCTTTCTTT	CASSLPGANTEAFF
TRBV5-6	TRBJ2-1	TRBD2	TGTGCCAGCAGCTTCGGGACTAGCGGGGGGGCCTTTGTGAATGAGCAGTTCTTC	CASSFGTSGGAFVNEQFF
TRBV7-8	TRBJ1-2	TRBD1	TGTGCCAGCAGCGTAGATGGACAGGGCATCTATGGCTACACCTTC	CASSVDGQGIYGYTF
TRBV4-3	TRBJ2-2	TRBD1	TGCGCCAGCAGGGAAAGACAGGGTAACACCGGGGAGCTGTTTTTT	CASRERQGNTGELFF
TRBV2	TRBJ1-4	TRBD1	TGTGCCAGCAGAACAGGGGTGCCTAATGAAAAACTGTTTTTT	CASRTGVPNEKLFF